The 29 T cell receptor beta chains in this list originate from one sample, sequenced in a study of blood T cell repertoires in COVID-19. Assay used: immunoSEQ multiplex PCR; TCRdb lists only in-frame clones, some missing. The sample consists of around 450,000 clones, roughly 87% of them appearing once. Sequencing input: PBMCs or T cells enriched from blood (not recorded which). The receptor source for this set is a man younger than 35 who had recovered from COVID-19.

The rearrangement joins TRBV2 to TRBJ1-5, with D unclear. The CDR3 spans 14 residues. Germline V CDR1 and CDR2: SNHLY, FYNNEI. The V gene lost 3 bases and the J gene lost 4 bases, with 10 bases spanning the gap. The CDR3 nucleotides are TGTGCCAGCAGTGATCCGGGAATTAATCAGCCCCAGCATTTT. It translates to CASSDPGINQPQHF.

The chain employs TRBV28 and TRBJ1-1; D gene unclear. The CDR3 is made up of 11 amino acids. Looked up from germline, CDR1 is MDHEN and CDR2 is SYDVKM. V was trimmed by 7 bases and J by 1 base, leaving 4 bases between them. CDR3 sequence: CASTQNTEAFF. The CDR3 DNA reads as TGTGCCAGCACCCAGAACACTGAAGCTTTCTTT.

Here the CDR3 DNA reads TGTGCTGGGGGACAGTTTGATCGTGGCTACACCTTC. Translated: CAGGQFDRGYTF. The J gene is TRBJ1-2, the V gene TRBV6-5, with 7 bases that match TRBD1. CDR3 size: 12 residues. Looked up from germline, CDR1 is MNHEY and CDR2 is SVGAGI.

This chain uses TRBV7-3 with TRBJ1-1; possible D gene TRBD1, 6 bases. CDR3 size: 15 residues. From germline, CDR1 is SGHTA and CDR2 FQGTGA. V was pared by 0 bases and J by 6 bases, with 14 bases between. The CDR3 coding sequence is TGTGCCAGCAGCTTAACCCCATTACAGGGATCTGAAGCTTTCTTT. This encodes CASSLTPLQGSEAFF.

V and J are TRBV10-3 and TRBJ2-1; the match to TRBD2 covers 8 bases. V shed 11 bases and J 9 bases; nucleotides not matched to a gene: 9. The CDR3 loop spans 12 amino acids. The germline CDR1 and CDR2 sequences are ENHRY and SYGVKD. The CDR3 region has the DNA TGTGCCTCTGGAGCGGGAGCGAGTGAGCAGTTCTTC. It translates to CASGAGASEQFF.

This clone showed up many times. The rearrangement uses TRBV3-1 (or the pseudogene TRBV3-2) and TRBJ1-2; D might be TRBD1 (5 bases). The germline CDR1 and CDR2 sequences are LGHDT and YNNKEL (reference sequence). V lost 3 bases and J lost 8, with 19 bases in between. The CDR3 is 15 amino acids. CDR3 loop: CASSQINVRVGGYTF. CDR3 nucleotides: TGTGCCAGCAGCCAGATCAATGTCAGGGTGGGAGGCTACACCTTC.

The J gene is TRBJ1-4, the V gene TRBV27, with TRBD1 matching 7 bases. V trimming: 6 bases; J trimming: 6 bases; junction bases outside the gene matches: 7. Germline assignment: CDR1 MNHEY and CDR2 SMNVEV (reference sequence). This CDR3 is 14 amino acids long. CDR3 nucleotide sequence: TGTGCCAGCAGCTTACAGGGGTTCGATGAAAAACTGTTTTTT. As protein: CASSLQGFDEKLFF.

This rearrangement joins TRBV5-6 to TRBJ2-2; no clear D gene. In germline, CDR1 is SGHDT, CDR2 YYEEEE. V lost 3 bases and J lost 4, with 7 bases in between. The CDR3 spans 13 residues. CDR3 amino acids: CASSSYGTGELFF. CDR3 DNA sequence: TGTGCCAGCAGCTCGTACGGCACCGGGGAGCTGTTTTTT.

The chain links TRBV6-1 to TRBJ1-5, with 7 bases matching TRBD1. The CDR3 length is 17 residues. The germline V gene has CDR1 MNHNS and CDR2 SASEGT. Trimming removed 2 bases from V and 1 base from J; junction bases left unmatched: 8. The CDR3 region is CASSERPDRTSNQPQHF. DNA for the CDR3: TGTGCCAGCAGTGAACGGCCGGACAGGACGAGCAATCAGCCCCAGCATTTT.

Details on this clone: The sample contains more than one DNA sequence encoding this CDR3. This rearrangement joins TRBV3-1 (or the pseudogene TRBV3-2) to TRBJ1-5, with D perhaps TRBD1 (6 bases). In germline, CDR1 is LGHDT, CDR2 YNNKEL (reference sequence). The CDR3 spans 14 residues. V was pared by 0 bases and J by 4 bases, with 7 bases between. CDR3 amino acids: CASSQEGGNQPQHF. The DNA of the CDR3 is TGTGCCAGCAGCCAAGAAGGGGGAAATCAGCCCCAGCATTTT.

The chain combines TRBV10-3 with TRBJ1-2, with D unclear. The CDR3 loop spans 14 amino acids. Germline CDR1 and CDR2: ENHRY and SYGVKD. Trimming removed 4 bases at V and 2 bases at J, with 11 bases between. CDR3 nucleotides: TGTGCCATCAGTGTCGCACAGCAAAACTATGGCTACACCTTC. Translated: CAISVAQQNYGYTF.

CDR3 nucleotide sequence: TGTGCCAGTAGTATAGATCCCCGTCGGGAACTCGTCGATGAGCAGTTCTTC. This sequence encodes CASSIDPRRELVDEQFF. The chain couples TRBV19 to TRBJ2-1; weak D call: TRBD2 (5 bases). Germline V gene sequence: CDR1 LNHDA, CDR2 SQIVND (reference sequence). V lost 0 bases and J 8 bases, leaving 20 bases between the germline ends. The CDR3 is made up of 17 amino acids.

As DNA, the CDR3 is TGCGCCAGCAGCTTGAAGAGTACGGGGAATTCACCCCTCCACTTT. This translates into CASSLKSTGNSPLHF. This chain connects TRBV5-1 to TRBJ1-6; D gene uncertain. This CDR3 comprises 15 residues. Looked up from germline, CDR1 is SGHRS and CDR2 is YFSETQ. The V end lost 1 base, the J end lost 7 bases, and 12 bases lay between the germline ends.

This clone appeared many times. This CDR3 is CASSRLATDTQYF. The CDR3 nucleotides read TGTGCCAGCAGCCGCCTGGCCACAGATACGCAGTATTTT. The rearrangement joins TRBV6-5 to TRBJ2-3, with D unresolved. Germline CDR1 reads MNHEY; CDR2 reads SVGAGI. V lost 6 bases to trimming and J lost 2 bases, with 9 bases between them. This CDR3 contains 13 residues.

In this sample, this clone turned up once. V is TRBV10-1 and J is TRBJ1-1; TRBD1 matches 7 bases. Losses at the gene ends were 6 bases for V and 2 bases for J; bases not matched to a gene: 15. The CDR3 sequence is 17 residues long. CDR1 is WNHNN and CDR2 is SYGVQD in the germline V gene (reference sequence). The CDR3 DNA follows: TGCGCCAGCAGCACCATTACTTCCGGGACAGTAAACACTGAAGCTTTCTTT. Its protein product is CASSTITSGTVNTEAFF.

The chain has TRBV5-6 and TRBJ1-4, with 11 positions matching TRBD1. V lost 4 bases to trimming and J lost 5 bases; unmatched junction nucleotides: 7. The CDR3 is made up of 16 amino acids. Germline V lookup: CDR1 SGHDT, CDR2 YYEEEE. CDR3 in DNA: TGTGCCAGCAGCCCTGGACAGGGGGCAAGAAATGAAAAACTGTTTTTT. This sequence encodes CASSPGQGARNEKLFF.

The chain carries TRBV30 and TRBJ2-1; D perhaps matches TRBD2 (5 bases). The CDR3 totals 13 residues. Trimming stripped 7 bases from V and 0 bases from J, with 10 bases between. Germline assignment: CDR1 GTSNPN and CDR2 SVGIG (reference sequence). CDR3 sequence reads: CAYLASSYNEQFF. Here the CDR3 DNA reads TGTGCCTACTTAGCGAGCTCCTACAATGAGCAGTTCTTC.

The rearrangement links TRBV5-5 to TRBJ2-2; 9 bases agree with TRBD2. The CDR3 runs 17 residues. Germline assignment: CDR1 SGHKS and CDR2 YYEKEE (reference sequence). The junction had 9 bases not matched to a gene; V was cut back by 0 bases and J by 6 bases. The CDR3 loop reads CASSLVGSGSWAGELFF. The CDR3 coding sequence is TGTGCCAGCAGCTTGGTGGGTAGCGGGAGTTGGGCCGGGGAGCTGTTTTTT.

The V gene is TRBV11-2, the J gene TRBJ1-1; 7 nucleotides match TRBD1. This CDR3 has 15 amino acids. V shed 1 base and J 8 bases; nucleotides not matched to a gene: 10. Germline CDR1 reads SGHAT; CDR2 reads FQNNGV. DNA for the CDR3: TGTGCCAGCAGCTTAGGCCCACAGGGGAGGACCGAAGCTTTCTTT. The encoded protein is CASSLGPQGRTEAFF.

The J gene is TRBJ2-1, the V gene TRBV5-1; TRBD2 aligns across 10 bases. After removal of 2 bases from V and 5 bases from J, the junction contained 4 bases not matched to a gene. This CDR3 comprises 15 residues. Germline CDR1 reads SGHRS; CDR2 reads YFSETQ. In DNA form, the CDR3 reads TGCGCCAGCAGCTTAGCGGGGGGGCGTAACAATGAGCAGTTCTTC. It codes for CASSLAGGRNNEQFF.

The V and J genes are TRBV4-1 and TRBJ2-2; 7 bases match TRBD2. The CDR3 consists of 15 residues. Germline V lookup: CDR1 MGHRA, CDR2 YSYEKL. The J segment lost 3 bases and the V segment lost 6 bases, leaving 7 bases of the junction unmatched. The CDR3, as DNA: TGCGCCAGCAGGTCGTCCCGGGGGGACACCGGGGAGCTGTTTTTT. It translates to CASRSSRGDTGELFF.

The chain carries TRBV5-8 and TRBJ2-1; D gene unclear. CDR3 length: 11 residues. The V gene lost 4 bases and the J gene lost 7 bases, with 6 bases spanning the gap. Germline V lookup: CDR1 SGHTS, CDR2 YDEGEE. CDR3 DNA sequence: TGTGCCAGCAGCCCTCGGAATGAGCAGTTCTTC. It is translated as CASSPRNEQFF.

The chain carries TRBV6-5 and TRBJ2-1, with TRBD2 matching over 7 bases. Germline CDR1 reads MNHEY; CDR2 reads SVGAGI. The CDR3 contains 16 residues. The ends lost 4 bases at V and 7 bases at J; junction bases unmatched: 13. The CDR3 nucleotides read TGTGCCAGCAGTTCGAGACTAGCTCAGACTTTGAATGAGCAGTTCTTC. As protein: CASSSRLAQTLNEQFF.

The V gene is TRBV9, the J gene TRBJ2-2, with unresolved D. The CDR3 runs 14 residues. Trimming removed 2 bases at V and 6 bases at J, with 11 bases between. Per germline, CDR1 SGDLS and CDR2 YYNGEE. The CDR3 DNA follows: TGTGCCAGCAGCGTGGAGCCTAGGCCCGGGGAGCTGTTTTTT. Amino acid sequence: CASSVEPRPGELFF.

Concerning this clone: Sequence at one end of the junction differs from germline and may be a read error. V and J are TRBV6-5 and TRBJ1-2; D ambiguous. CDR3 length equals 16 residues. CDR1 is MNHEY and CDR2 is SVGAGI in the germline V gene. The CDR3 bases are TGCGCCAGCAGTTACCGCCGCAATGTAGCGAGCTATGGCTACACCTTC. Translating gives CASSYRRNVASYGYTF.

CDR3 DNA: TGTGCCAGCAGCATCGGACAGAGCCACTATGGCTACACCTTC. Protein product: CASSIGQSHYGYTF. This sequence joins TRBV5-6 and TRBJ1-2, with TRBD1 as a possible D gene (6 bases). Germline V CDR1 and CDR2: SGHDT, YYEEEE. V was cut by 4 bases and J by 3 bases, with 13 bases left in between. The CDR3 is made up of 14 amino acids.

This clone occurred a few times. The rearrangement uses TRBV18 and TRBJ2-7; no clear D gene. The CDR3 is 14 residues long. The V and J ends lost 3 bases and 6 bases respectively, with 15 bases between them. Germline V lookup: CDR1 KGHSH, CDR2 LQKENI. The CDR3 protein is CASSPTLSPGEQYF. The CDR3 region has the DNA TGTGCCAGCTCACCGACCTTGAGCCCGGGCGAGCAGTACTTC.

This rearrangement joins TRBV20-1 to TRBJ1-1, with no clear D. CDR1 DFQATT and CDR2 SNEGSKA come from the germline V gene (reference sequence). This CDR3 has 12 residues. V was trimmed by 3 bases and J by 2 bases, leaving 7 bases between them. The DNA of the CDR3 is TGCAGTGCTAGTCACGGTAACACTGAAGCTTTCTTT. Translation gives CSASHGNTEAFF.

In DNA form, the CDR3 reads TGTGCCACTGGACTAGCGGGAGGGAACGATTACCAAGAGACCCAGTACTTC. Protein sequence: CATGLAGGNDYQETQYF. This chain joins TRBV7-8 and TRBJ2-5, with 15 bases fitting TRBD2. The CDR3 totals 17 residues. Germline CDR1 is SGHVS and CDR2 is FQNEAQ. Trimming removed 10 bases from V and 0 bases from J; junction bases left unmatched: 9.